The sequence of this TCR beta chain was determined in a study of cytomegalovirus exposure and HLA in healthy donors. Regarding this clone: Its antigen remains unknown.

CDR3 length equals 14 residues. Germline V gives CDR1 MNHEY, CDR2 SMNVEV (reference sequence). The germline V and J ends were trimmed by 6 bases and 2 bases, with 14 bases remaining between them. The study, taken as a whole, reports: A later analysis, which compared TCR beta chains of equal frequency, found the HLA-associated ones more clonally expanded. Specificity for CMV antigens was confirmed in vitro for three of the CMV-associated chains.

Both 60 Vbeta primers and 13 Jbeta primers went into the PCR. Sequenced by immunoSEQ multiplex PCR; TCRdb stores in-frame clones only, minus some. Counted here are a few hundred thousand clones, 80% to 90% occurring once; the ten biggest clones make up 2% to 2.5%. The chain couples TRBV27 to TRBJ2-7; a possible D gene is TRBD1 (6 bases). The sample taken for sequencing was PBMCs. The source is a woman in her 40s in good health and CMV-seropositive. The chain's CDR3 is CASRPGTYPYEQYF. The CDR3 DNA is TGTGCCAGCAGACCCGGGACATACCCCTACGAGCAGTACTTC.